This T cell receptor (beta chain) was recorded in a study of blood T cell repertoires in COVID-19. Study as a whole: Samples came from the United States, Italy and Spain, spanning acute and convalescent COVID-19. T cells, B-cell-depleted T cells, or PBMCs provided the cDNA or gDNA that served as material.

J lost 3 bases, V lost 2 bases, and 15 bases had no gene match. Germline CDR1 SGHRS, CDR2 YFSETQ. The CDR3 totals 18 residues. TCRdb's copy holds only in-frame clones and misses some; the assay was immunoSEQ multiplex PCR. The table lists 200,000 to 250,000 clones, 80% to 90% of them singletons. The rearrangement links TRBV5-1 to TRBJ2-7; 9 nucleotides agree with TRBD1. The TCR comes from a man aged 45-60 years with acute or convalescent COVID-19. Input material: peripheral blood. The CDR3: CASSFHALTGTGNYEQYF. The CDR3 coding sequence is TGCGCCAGCAGCTTCCACGCCCTAACCGGGACAGGGAACTACGAGCAGTACTTC. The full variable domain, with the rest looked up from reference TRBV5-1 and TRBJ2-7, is KAGVTQTPRYLIKTRGQQVTLSCSPISGHRSVSWYQQTPGQGLQFLFEYFSETQRNKGNFPGRFSGRQFSNSRSEMNVSTLELGDSALYLCASSFHALTGTGNYEQYFGPGTRLTVT.